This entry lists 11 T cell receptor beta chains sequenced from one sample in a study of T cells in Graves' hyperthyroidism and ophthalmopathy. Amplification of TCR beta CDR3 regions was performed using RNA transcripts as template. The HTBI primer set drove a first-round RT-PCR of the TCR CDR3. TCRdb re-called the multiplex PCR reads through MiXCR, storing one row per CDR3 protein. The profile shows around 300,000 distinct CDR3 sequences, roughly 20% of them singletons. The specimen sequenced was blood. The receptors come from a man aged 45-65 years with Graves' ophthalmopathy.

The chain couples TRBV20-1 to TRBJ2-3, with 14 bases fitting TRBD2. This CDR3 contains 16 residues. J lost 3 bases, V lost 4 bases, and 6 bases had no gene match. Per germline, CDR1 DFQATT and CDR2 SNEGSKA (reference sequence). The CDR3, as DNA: TGCAGTGCTACGGGACTAGCGGGAGTGTTGACAGATACGCAGTATTTT. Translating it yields CSATGLAGVLTDTQYF.

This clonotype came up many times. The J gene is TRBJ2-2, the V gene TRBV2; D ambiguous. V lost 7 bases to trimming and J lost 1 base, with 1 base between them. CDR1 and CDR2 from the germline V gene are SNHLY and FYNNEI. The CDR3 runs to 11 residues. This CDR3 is CASMNTGELFF. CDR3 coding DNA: TGTGCCAGCATGAACACCGGGGAGCTGTTTTTT. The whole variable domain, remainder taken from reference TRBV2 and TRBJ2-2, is EPEVTQTPSHQVTQMGQEVILRCVPISNHLYFYWYRQILGQKVEFLVSFYNNEISEKSEIFDDQFSVERPDGSNFTLKIRSTKLEDSAMYFCASMNTGELFFGEGSRLTVL.

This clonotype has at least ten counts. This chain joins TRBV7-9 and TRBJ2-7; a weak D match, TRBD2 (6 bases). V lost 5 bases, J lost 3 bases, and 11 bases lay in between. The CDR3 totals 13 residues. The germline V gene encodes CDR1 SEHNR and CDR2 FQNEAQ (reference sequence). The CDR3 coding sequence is TGTGCCAGCAGCGCCCCGGGACTCTACGAGCAGTACTTC. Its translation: CASSAPGLYEQYF.

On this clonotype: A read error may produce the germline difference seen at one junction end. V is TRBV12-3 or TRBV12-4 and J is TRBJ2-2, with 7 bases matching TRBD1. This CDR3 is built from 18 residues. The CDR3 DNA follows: TGCGCCAGCAGTAGGGACCCTCACAGGGGCTTGAACACCGGGGAGCTGTTTTTT. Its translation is CASSRDPHRGLNTGELFF.

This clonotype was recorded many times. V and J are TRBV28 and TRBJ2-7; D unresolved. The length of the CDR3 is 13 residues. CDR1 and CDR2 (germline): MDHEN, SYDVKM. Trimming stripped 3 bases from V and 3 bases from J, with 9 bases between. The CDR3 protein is CASSLGSNYEQYF. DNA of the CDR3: TGTGCCAGCAGTTTGGGGTCGAACTACGAGCAGTACTTC.

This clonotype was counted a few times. The CDR3 coding sequence is TGTGCCAGCAGCTTAGGGGCCCTGCCCTACAATGAGCAGTTCTTC. Its protein product is CASSLGALPYNEQFF. The rearrangement links TRBV7-9 to TRBJ2-1; no reliable D call. V lost 1 base, J lost 2 bases, and 9 bases lay in between. The CDR3 is 15 amino acids. CDR1 is SEHNR and CDR2 is FQNEAQ in the germline V gene (reference sequence). The entire variable domain, with the rest obtained from reference TRBV7-9 and TRBJ2-1, is as follows: DTGVSQNPRHKITKRGQNVTFRCDPISEHNRLYWYRQTLGQGPEFLTYFQNEAQLEKSRLLSDRFSAERPKGSFSTLEIQRTEQGDSAMYLCASSLGALPYNEQFFGPGTRLTVL.

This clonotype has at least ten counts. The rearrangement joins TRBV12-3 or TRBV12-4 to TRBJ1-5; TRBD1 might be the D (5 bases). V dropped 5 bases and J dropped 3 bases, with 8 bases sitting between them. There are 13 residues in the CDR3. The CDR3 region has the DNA TGTGCCAGCAGTGGGGCAATCAATCAGCCCCAGCATTTT. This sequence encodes CASSGAINQPQHF.

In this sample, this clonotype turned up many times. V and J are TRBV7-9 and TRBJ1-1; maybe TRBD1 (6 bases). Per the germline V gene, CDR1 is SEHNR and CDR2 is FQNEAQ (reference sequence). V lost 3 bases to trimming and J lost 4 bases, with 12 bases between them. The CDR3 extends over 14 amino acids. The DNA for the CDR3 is TGTGCCAGCAGCTTGCCCCTACAGGGCACTGAAGCTTTCTTT. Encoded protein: CASSLPLQGTEAFF.

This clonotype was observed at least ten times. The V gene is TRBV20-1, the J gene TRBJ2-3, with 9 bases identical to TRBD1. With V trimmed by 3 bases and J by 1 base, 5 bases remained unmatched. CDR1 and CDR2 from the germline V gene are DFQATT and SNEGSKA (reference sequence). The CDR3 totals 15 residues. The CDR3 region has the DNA TGCAGTGCTAGTCCGGGACAGGGACGCACAGATACGCAGTATTTT. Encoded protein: CSASPGQGRTDTQYF.

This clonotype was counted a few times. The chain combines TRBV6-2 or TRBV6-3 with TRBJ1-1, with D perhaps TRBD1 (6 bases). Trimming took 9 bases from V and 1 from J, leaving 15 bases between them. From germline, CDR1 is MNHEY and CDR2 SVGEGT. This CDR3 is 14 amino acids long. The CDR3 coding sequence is TGTGCCAGTTCACCCAGGGGTAAGAACACTGAAGCTTTCTTT. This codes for CASSPRGKNTEAFF.

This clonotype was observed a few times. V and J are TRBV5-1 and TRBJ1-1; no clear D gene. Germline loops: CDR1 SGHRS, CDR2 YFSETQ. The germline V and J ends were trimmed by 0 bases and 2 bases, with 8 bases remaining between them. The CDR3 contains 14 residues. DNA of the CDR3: TGCGCCAGCAGCTTGGGTACATTCAACACTGAAGCTTTCTTT. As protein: CASSLGTFNTEAFF.